The following is a TCR beta chain sequence with its context. Its specificity is unknown. Using immunoSEQ multiplex PCR, the repertoire was profiled, and TCRdb retains in-frame clones only, with some absent. The sample consists of about 85,000 clones, 65% to 90% of them appearing once. This sample was included in a study of T cell responses to AZD1222 COVID-19 vaccine. From germline, CDR1 is MDHEN and CDR2 SYDVKM. CDR3 size: 15 residues. V was shortened by 3 bases and J by 7 bases, with 13 bases between the two germline ends. Study observations and caveats: Breadth and depth of Spike-specific TCRs rose after two AZD1222 doses.

This chain joins TRBV28 and TRBJ2-6; tentatively, D is TRBD2 (5 bases). The TCR sequence derives from an adult in good health. The sample here was peripheral blood, taken on day 0 of AZD1222 vaccination. The CDR3 is CASSFRGTRANVLTF. CDR3 nucleotide sequence: TGTGCCAGCAGTTTTCGGGGTACTAGAGCCAACGTCCTGACTTTC.